This TCR beta chain was recorded in a study of control samples from healthy donors and cancer patients. Sequencing was performed with immunoSEQ multiplex PCR; in TCRdb, only in-frame clones are kept and a portion is missing. The table lists about 180,000 clones, approximately 94% of them singletons. This clone is a singleton in its sample. This CDR3 has 14 amino acids. The trim removed 1 base at V and 6 bases at J, leaving 2 bases unmatched. Germline CDR1 is SGHAT and CDR2 is FQNNGV. The source material was blood. This sequence was found in a woman aged 18-29 years in good health. The V gene is TRBV11-2, the J gene TRBJ1-3; 8 bases map to TRBD1. CDR3 coding DNA: TGTGCCAGCAGCTTAGGGGACAGGCCAAACACCATATATTTT. Its translation: CASSLGDRPNTIYF.